A single sample is the source of the 5 T cell receptor beta chains below, sequenced in a study of blood T cell repertoires in COVID-19. Sequencing was performed with immunoSEQ multiplex PCR; in TCRdb, only in-frame clones are kept and a portion is missing. The data contain around 300,000 clones, 75% to 90% of them singletons. The sequencing sample was made of PBMCs or T cells enriched from blood (not recorded which). The origin of the receptors is a woman in her forties who had recovered from COVID-19.

In DNA, the CDR3 is TGTGCCAGCAGCCCGACAGGGTCTGGAAACACCATATATTTT. It encodes CASSPTGSGNTIYF. The chain is built from TRBV7-3 and TRBJ1-3; 7 nucleotides match TRBD1. Germline CDR1 reads SGHTA; CDR2 reads FQGTGA. The CDR3 runs to 14 residues. The V and J ends lost 5 bases and 1 base, in that order; junction bases with no gene match: 2.

V gene TRBV27 combines with J gene TRBJ2-1; the match to TRBD2 covers 7 bases. This CDR3 spans 17 amino acids. Per germline, CDR1 MNHEY and CDR2 SMNVEV (reference sequence). Trimming at V came to 1 base and at J to 4 bases, leaving 10 bases not matched to a gene. The CDR3 sequence is CASSLYIRGLPYNEQFF. CDR3 DNA sequence: TGTGCCAGCAGTTTATATATAAGGGGACTACCTTACAATGAGCAGTTCTTC.

The chain has TRBV29-1 and TRBJ1-1; maybe TRBD1 (6 bases). The CDR3 length is 14 residues. Germline assignment: CDR1 SQVTM and CDR2 ANQGSEA. The ends were cut back, 6 bases at V and 1 base at J, with 15 bases in the middle. CDR3 in amino acids: CSVSSGRGNTEAFF. The CDR3 region has the DNA TGCAGCGTCTCGTCGGGCAGGGGGAACACTGAAGCTTTCTTT.

This chain links TRBV7-9 with TRBJ1-2; perhaps TRBD1 as D (5 bases). V shed 4 bases and J shed 3 bases, with 12 bases lying between them. The V gene's germline CDR1 is SEHNR and CDR2 FQNEAQ (reference sequence). The CDR3 extends over 14 amino acids. The CDR3 DNA follows: TGTGCCAGCAGCTCCGACAGTTTCGACTATGGCTACACCTTC. This encodes CASSSDSFDYGYTF. Based on the CDR3 plus reference TRBV7-9 and TRBJ1-2, the full variable domain is DTGVSQNPRHKITKRGQNVTFRCDPISEHNRLYWYRQTLGQGPEFLTYFQNEAQLEKSRLLSDRFSAERPKGSFSTLEIQRTEQGDSAMYLCASSSDSFDYGYTFGSGTRLTVV.

J is TRBJ1-1 and V is TRBV9; D remains ambiguous. The CDR3 is 12 amino acids. Looked up from germline, CDR1 is SGDLS and CDR2 is YYNGEE. With 5 bases removed from V and 2 bases from J, the gap between germline ends came to 7 bases. The CDR3 region is CASSSVNTEAFF. The CDR3 DNA sequence: TGTGCCAGCAGTTCAGTAAACACTGAAGCTTTCTTT.